This entry lists 12 T cell receptor beta chains sequenced from one sample in a study of early T cells in non-severe SARS-CoV-2 infection. TCRdb reprocessed the 5' RACE reads with MiXCR, giving one entry per CDR3 protein. The repertoire includes about 80,000 distinct CDR3 sequences, 8.5% to 10% of them detected once, and about 4.8% sits in the top ten. Sequenced: whole blood. All receptors derive from an adult who was a healthcare worker with PCR-confirmed SARS-CoV-2 infection or an uninfected control (not recorded which).

This clonotype was recorded at least ten times. This rearrangement joins TRBV6-1 to TRBJ2-3; 10 positions agree with TRBD1. In germline, CDR1 is MNHNS, CDR2 SASEGT. Trimming removed 2 bases from V and 3 bases from J; junction bases left unmatched: 2. The CDR3 runs 15 residues. CDR3 sequence (DNA): TGTGCCAGCAGTGAAAGGGACAGGGGTACAGATACGCAGTATTTT. Translating gives CASSERDRGTDTQYF.

This clonotype has a count of ten or more. The chain recombines TRBV28 with TRBJ2-7, with unresolved D. Trimming cost V 4 bases and J 5 bases, with 12 bases left between them. Germline CDR1 is MDHEN and CDR2 is SYDVKM. This CDR3 has 13 amino acids. CDR3 DNA: TGTGCCAGCAGTTCCCCAAACACTAACGAGCAGTACTTC. Amino acid sequence: CASSSPNTNEQYF. The full variable domain, with the rest looked up from reference TRBV28 and TRBJ2-7, is DVKVTQSSRYLVKRTGEKVFLECVQDMDHENMFWYRQDPGLGLRLIYFSYDVKMKEKGDIPEGYSVSREKKERFSLILESASTNQTSMYLCASSSPNTNEQYFGPGTRLTVT.

This clonotype was seen ten or more times. The chain links TRBV20-1 to TRBJ1-2; D is perhaps TRBD1 (5 bases). The CDR3 spans 12 residues. CDR1 DFQATT and CDR2 SNEGSKA come from the germline V gene (reference sequence). V was cut by 0 bases and J by 8 bases, with 10 bases left in between. The CDR3 here is CSARDRWGGYTF. The CDR3 coding sequence is TGCAGTGCTAGAGATCGGTGGGGCGGCTACACCTTC.

V gene TRBV24-1 combines with J gene TRBJ2-1; D might be TRBD2 (6 bases). In germline, CDR1 is KGHDR, CDR2 SFDVKD. The ends were cut back, 9 bases at V and 0 bases at J, with 17 bases in the middle. This CDR3 contains 16 residues. CDR3 sequence reads: CATSSAGPSSYNEQFF. The CDR3 bases are TGTGCCACCTCCTCAGCGGGCCCCAGCTCCTACAATGAGCAGTTCTTC.

In this sample, this clonotype turned up many times. The genes are TRBV6-5 and TRBJ1-4, with D unresolved. V was cut by 3 bases and J by 8 bases, with 16 bases left in between. Germline values: CDR1 MNHEY, CDR2 SVGAGI. This CDR3 is 15 amino acids long. This CDR3 reads CASSYFYGSREKLFF. The CDR3 coding sequence is TGTGCCAGCAGTTATTTTTACGGGAGTAGGGAAAAACTGTTTTTT.

The sample holds many counts of this clonotype. This chain connects TRBV12-3 or TRBV12-4 to TRBJ2-5; no firm D call. V was pared by 5 bases and J by 1 base, with 8 bases between. The CDR3 has 13 amino acids. For the CDR3, the DNA is TGTGCCAGCAGTACCCGGGCCCAAGAGACCCAGTACTTC. Translation: CASSTRAQETQYF.

This chain uses TRBV27 with TRBJ2-7; TRBD2 agrees at 11 bases. The ends lost 6 bases at V and 5 bases at J; junction bases unmatched: 9. Germline lookup yields CDR1 MNHEY and CDR2 SMNVEV (reference sequence). The CDR3 has 15 residues. The CDR3 spells CASSPLAGVHHEQYF. Here the CDR3 DNA reads TGTGCCAGCAGCCCACTAGCGGGAGTACATCACGAGCAGTACTTC.

This clonotype was detected ten times or more. The junction and the germline gene differ at one end; a read error may be behind it. V and J are TRBV7-8 and TRBJ1-1; D uncertain. The CDR3 covers 14 residues. Per germline, CDR1 SGHVS and CDR2 FQNEAQ. The CDR3 here is CASSVTRANTEVFF. The DNA of the CDR3 is TGTGCCAGCAGCGTAACAAGGGCTAACACTGAAGTTTTCTTT. The entire variable domain, with the rest obtained from reference TRBV7-8 and TRBJ1-1, is as follows: GAGVSQSPRYKVAKRGQDVALRCDPISGHVSLFWYQQALGQGPEFLTYFQNEAQLDKSGLPSDRFFAERPEGSVSTLKIQRTQQEDSAVYLCASSVTRANTEVFFGQGTRLTVV.

This clonotype was seen at least ten times. The chain is built from TRBV28 and TRBJ2-5; D not certain. The germline CDR1 and CDR2 sequences are MDHEN and SYDVKM. The V end was cut by 5 bases, the J end by 3 bases, with 16 bases between. The CDR3 sequence is 15 residues long. The DNA of the CDR3 is TGTGCCAGCAGTCGGAAATTTGGAATTAAAGAGACCCAGTACTTC. Its translation is CASSRKFGIKETQYF.

The chain's CDR3 is CASSSGGGGNEKLFF. The CDR3 bases are TGTGCCAGCAGCTCCGGGGGCGGTGGTAATGAAAAACTGTTTTTT. The chain joins TRBV28 to TRBJ1-4; a weak D match, TRBD1 (6 bases). CDR3 size: 15 residues. Germline CDR1 MDHEN, CDR2 SYDVKM. Trimming removed 6 bases from V and 4 bases from J, with 15 bases in between.

This rearrangement joins TRBV27 to TRBJ2-7; the D gene could be TRBD1 or TRBD2 (5 bases each). Trimming took 0 bases from V and 4 from J, leaving 22 bases between them. This CDR3 has 18 amino acids. Germline V gene lookup returns CDR1 MNHEY and CDR2 SMNVEV (reference sequence). DNA of the CDR3: TGTGCCAGCAGTTTATCCCCCGGGACCGGTACAAGAATATACGAGCAGTACTTC. It codes for CASSLSPGTGTRIYEQYF.

The chain couples TRBV7-9 to TRBJ2-7; D is uncertain. The length of the CDR3 is 13 residues. The V end lost 0 bases, the J end lost 4 bases, and 7 bases lay between the germline ends. Germline CDR1 and CDR2: SEHNR and FQNEAQ (reference sequence). The CDR3 loop reads CASSLAWGYEQYF. The DNA for the CDR3 is TGTGCCAGCAGCTTAGCTTGGGGATACGAGCAGTACTTC.